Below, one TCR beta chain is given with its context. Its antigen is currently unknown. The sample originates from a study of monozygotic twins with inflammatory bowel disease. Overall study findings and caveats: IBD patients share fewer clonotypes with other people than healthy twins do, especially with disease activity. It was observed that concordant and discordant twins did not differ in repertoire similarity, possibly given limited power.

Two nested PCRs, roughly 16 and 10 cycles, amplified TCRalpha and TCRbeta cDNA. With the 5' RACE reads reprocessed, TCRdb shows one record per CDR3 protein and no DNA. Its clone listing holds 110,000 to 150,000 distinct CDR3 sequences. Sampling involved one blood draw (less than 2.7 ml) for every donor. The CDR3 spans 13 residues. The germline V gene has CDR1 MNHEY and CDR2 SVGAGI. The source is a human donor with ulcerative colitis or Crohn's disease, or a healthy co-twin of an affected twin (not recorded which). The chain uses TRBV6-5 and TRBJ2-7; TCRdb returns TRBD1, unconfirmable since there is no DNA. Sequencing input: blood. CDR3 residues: CASSSGNSYEQYF.